The present T cell receptor beta chain was sequenced within a study of OX40 agonist ivuxolimab in advanced cancers. Background on the study: A mean age of approximately 58 years, range roughly 20 to 90, was recorded, and approximately 79% were male. Study-wide results and caveats: Partial responders at 0.1-3.0 mg/kg had among the lowest clonal expansion. CD4+ and CD8+ T cells in blood underwent clonal expansion by week 6 at 0.1 to 3.0 mg/kg.

Here immunoSEQ multiplex PCR was the method, and the copy in TCRdb shows in-frame clones only, minus some. The top ten hold about a fifth of the sample, which has about 36,000 clones, about 78% seen once. The CDR3 is 15 residues long. From germline, CDR1 is SGHDT and CDR2 YYEEEE. Trimming took 5 bases from V and 0 from J, leaving 14 bases between them. This clone was detected once. The antigen is not known. The rearrangement links TRBV5-6 to TRBJ1-2; possibly TRBD1 for D (5 bases). This specimen consisted of CD4+ or CD8+ T cells sorted from blood, obtained in a trial of the OX40 agonist ivuxolimab. The receptor was derived from an adult with an advanced solid tumor such as melanoma, head and neck, liver or kidney cancer. The CDR3 spells CASRTGVGANYGYTF. The CDR3 DNA reads TGTGCCAGCAGGACGGGGGTAGGCGCTAACTATGGCTACACCTTC.